This T cell receptor (beta chain) derives from a study of identical twins. A few counts support this clonotype. MiXCR was run by TCRdb on the 5' RACE reads, yielding one entry per CDR3 protein. The sample includes under 500,000 distinct CDR3 sequences, around an eighth seen only once; the top ten take approximately 1%. V dropped 6 bases and J dropped 5 bases, with 20 bases sitting between them. The germline V gene encodes CDR1 DFQATT and CDR2 SNEGSKA (reference sequence). The CDR3 contains 15 residues. This same sample was also part of a study on yellow fever vaccine responses in identical twins.

Sequencing was performed on CD4+ T cells sorted from blood. V is TRBV20-1 and J is TRBJ2-4; D not resolved. This TCR was sampled from a woman under 30 in good health. The DNA of the CDR3 is TGCAGTGCGTCTCCTGGGCAAGTGTCCGAAAACATTCAGTACTTC. Encoded protein: CSASPGQVSENIQYF.